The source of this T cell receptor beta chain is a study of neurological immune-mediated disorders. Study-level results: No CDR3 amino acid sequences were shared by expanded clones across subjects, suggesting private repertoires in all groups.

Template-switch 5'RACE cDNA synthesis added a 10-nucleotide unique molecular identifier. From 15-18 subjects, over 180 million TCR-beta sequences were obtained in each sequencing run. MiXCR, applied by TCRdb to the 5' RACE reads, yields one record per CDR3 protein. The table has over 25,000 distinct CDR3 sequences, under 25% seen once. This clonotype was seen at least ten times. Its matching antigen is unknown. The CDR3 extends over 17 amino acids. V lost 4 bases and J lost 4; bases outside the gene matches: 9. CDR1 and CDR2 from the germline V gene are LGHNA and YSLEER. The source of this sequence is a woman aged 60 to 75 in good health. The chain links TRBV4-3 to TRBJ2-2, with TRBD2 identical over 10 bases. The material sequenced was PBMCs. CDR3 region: CASSPQTAGGSTGELFF. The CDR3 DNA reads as TGCGCCAGCAGCCCCCAAACAGCGGGAGGGAGCACCGGGGAGCTGTTTTTT.